The subject of this entry is one T cell receptor (beta chain). This sample is drawn from a study of blood T cell repertoires in COVID-19. At the level of the study: Whether acute or convalescent, the COVID-19 samples came from the United States, Italy and Spain. PBMCs, B-cell-depleted T cells, or T cells were the source of the cDNA or gDNA that made up the material.

The CDR3 runs 15 residues. The V segment lost 4 bases and the J segment 1 base; nucleotides outside the gene matches: 8. Germline lookup yields CDR1 SGHRS and CDR2 YFSETQ. In the source study's methods: From reference gene primer amplification, estimates of nucleated cell counts were derived. Some clones are missing from TCRdb's copy, which holds only in-frame ones; the method was immunoSEQ multiplex PCR. V and J calls and clone size follow that table, whereas D and trimming were derived from the DNA. The sample has approximately 500,000 clones; about 89% are singletons. Enrolment of Seattle patients took place during active infection, and they were followed longitudinally.

This chain uses TRBV5-1 with TRBJ2-7; 7 bases align to TRBD1. Sequencing input: peripheral blood. This sequence originates from a woman aged 50 to 65 with COVID-19, enrolled during active disease. The CDR3 is CASSPTGVPSYEQYF. CDR3 nucleotides: TGCGCCAGCAGCCCAACAGGGGTACCGTCCTACGAGCAGTACTTC.